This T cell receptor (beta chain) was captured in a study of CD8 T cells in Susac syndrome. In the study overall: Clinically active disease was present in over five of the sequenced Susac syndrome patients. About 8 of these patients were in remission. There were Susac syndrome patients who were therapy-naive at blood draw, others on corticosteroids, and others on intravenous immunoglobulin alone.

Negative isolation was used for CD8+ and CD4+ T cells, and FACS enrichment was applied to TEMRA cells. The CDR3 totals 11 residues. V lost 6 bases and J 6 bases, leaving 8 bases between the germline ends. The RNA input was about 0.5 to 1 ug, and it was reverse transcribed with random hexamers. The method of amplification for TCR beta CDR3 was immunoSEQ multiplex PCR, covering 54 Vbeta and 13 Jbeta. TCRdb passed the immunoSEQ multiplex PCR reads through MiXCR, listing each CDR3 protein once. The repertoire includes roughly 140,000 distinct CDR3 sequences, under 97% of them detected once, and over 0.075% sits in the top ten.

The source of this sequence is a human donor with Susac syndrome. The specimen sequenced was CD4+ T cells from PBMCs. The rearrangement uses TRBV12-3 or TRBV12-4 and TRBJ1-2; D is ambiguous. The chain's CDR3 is CASRLRDGYTF. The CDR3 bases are TGTGCCAGCAGGCTTAGGGATGGCTACACCTTC.